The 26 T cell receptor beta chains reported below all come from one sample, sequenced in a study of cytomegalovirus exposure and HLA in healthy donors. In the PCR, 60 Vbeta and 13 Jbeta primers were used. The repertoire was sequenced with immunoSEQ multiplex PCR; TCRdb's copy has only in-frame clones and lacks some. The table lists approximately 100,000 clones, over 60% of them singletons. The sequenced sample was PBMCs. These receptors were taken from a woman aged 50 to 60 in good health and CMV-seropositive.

This chain's CDR3 is CASSLAPDGRVYGYTF. The CDR3 DNA is TGTGCCAGCAGCTTAGCGCCCGACGGGCGGGTCTATGGCTACACCTTC. The V and J genes are TRBV7-2 and TRBJ1-2; D gene uncertain. This CDR3 has 16 residues. V lost 0 bases and J 4 bases, leaving 15 bases between the germline ends. Germline V gene sequence: CDR1 SGHTA, CDR2 FQGNSA.

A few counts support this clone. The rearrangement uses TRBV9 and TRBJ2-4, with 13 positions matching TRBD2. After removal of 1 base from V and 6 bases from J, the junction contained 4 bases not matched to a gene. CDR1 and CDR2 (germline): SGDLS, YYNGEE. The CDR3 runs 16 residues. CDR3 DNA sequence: TGTGCCAGCAGCGTAACTAGCGGGGGGGTTGGAAACATTCAGTACTTC. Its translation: CASSVTSGGVGNIQYF.

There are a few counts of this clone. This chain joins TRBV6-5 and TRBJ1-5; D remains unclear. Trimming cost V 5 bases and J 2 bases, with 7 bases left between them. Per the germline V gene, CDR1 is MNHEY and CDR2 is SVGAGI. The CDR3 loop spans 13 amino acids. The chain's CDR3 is CASSAGGNQPQHF. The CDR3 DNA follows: TGTGCCAGCAGTGCCGGAGGCAATCAGCCCCAGCATTTT.

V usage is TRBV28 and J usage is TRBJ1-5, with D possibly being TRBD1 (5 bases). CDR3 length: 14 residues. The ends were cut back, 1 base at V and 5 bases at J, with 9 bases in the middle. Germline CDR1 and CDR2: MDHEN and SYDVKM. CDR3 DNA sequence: TGTGCCAGCAGTTTATCAGGGTCCCATCAGCCCCAGCATTTT. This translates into CASSLSGSHQPQHF.

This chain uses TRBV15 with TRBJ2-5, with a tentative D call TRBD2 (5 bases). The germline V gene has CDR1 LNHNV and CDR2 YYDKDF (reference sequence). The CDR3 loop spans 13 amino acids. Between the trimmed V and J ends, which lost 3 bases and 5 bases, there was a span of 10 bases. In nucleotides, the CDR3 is TGTGCCACCAGCAGGAGGACTGCCGAGACCCAGTACTTC. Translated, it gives CATSRRTAETQYF.

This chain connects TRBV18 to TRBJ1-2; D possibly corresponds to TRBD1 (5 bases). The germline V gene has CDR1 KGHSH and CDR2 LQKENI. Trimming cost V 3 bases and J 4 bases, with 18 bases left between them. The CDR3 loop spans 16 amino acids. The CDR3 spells CASSPAASGVSYGYTF. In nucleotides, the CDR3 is TGTGCCAGCTCACCCGCTGCGTCGGGGGTTTCCTATGGCTACACCTTC. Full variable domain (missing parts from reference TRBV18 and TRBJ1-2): NAGVMQNPRHLVRRRGQEARLRCSPMKGHSHVYWYRQLPEEGLKFMVYLQKENIIDESGMPKERFSAEFPKEGPSILRIQQVVRGDSAAYFCASSPAASGVSYGYTFGSGTRLTVV.

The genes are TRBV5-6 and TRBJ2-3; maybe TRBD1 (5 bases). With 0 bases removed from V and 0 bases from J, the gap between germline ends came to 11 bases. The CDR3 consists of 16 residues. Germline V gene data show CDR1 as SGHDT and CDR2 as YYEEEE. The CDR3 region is CASSLEQVLSTDTQYF. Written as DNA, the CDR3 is TGTGCCAGCAGCTTGGAACAGGTCTTGAGCACAGATACGCAGTATTTT. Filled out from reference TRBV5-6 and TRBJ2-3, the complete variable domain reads DAGVTQSPTHLIKTRGQQVTLRCSPKSGHDTVSWYQQALGQGPQFIFQYYEEEERQRGNFPDRFSGHQFPNYSSELNVNALLLGDSALYLCASSLEQVLSTDTQYFGPGTRLTVL.

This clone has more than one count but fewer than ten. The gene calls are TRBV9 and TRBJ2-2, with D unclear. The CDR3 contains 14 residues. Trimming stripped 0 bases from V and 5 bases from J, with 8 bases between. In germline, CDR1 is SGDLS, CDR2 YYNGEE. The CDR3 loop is CASSVVPGTGELFF. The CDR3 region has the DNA TGTGCCAGCAGCGTAGTCCCGGGTACCGGGGAGCTGTTTTTT.

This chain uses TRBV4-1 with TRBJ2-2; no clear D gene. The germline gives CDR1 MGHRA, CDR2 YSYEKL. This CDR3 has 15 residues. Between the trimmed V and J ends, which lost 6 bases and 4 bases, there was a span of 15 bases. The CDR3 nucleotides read TGCGCCAGCAGTATAAGTCTAGTCGGCACCGGGGAGCTGTTTTTT. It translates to CASSISLVGTGELFF.

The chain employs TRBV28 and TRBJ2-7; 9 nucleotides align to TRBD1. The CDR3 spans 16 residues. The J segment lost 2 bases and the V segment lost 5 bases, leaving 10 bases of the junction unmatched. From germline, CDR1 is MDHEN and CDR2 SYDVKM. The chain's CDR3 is CASSNIPGQGTYEQYF. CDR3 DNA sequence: TGTGCCAGCAGTAATATCCCGGGACAGGGCACCTACGAGCAGTACTTC.

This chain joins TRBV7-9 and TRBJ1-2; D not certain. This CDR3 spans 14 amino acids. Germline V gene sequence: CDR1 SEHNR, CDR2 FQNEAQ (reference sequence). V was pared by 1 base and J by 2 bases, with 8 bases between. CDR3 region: CASSLDTRNYGYTF. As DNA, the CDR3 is TGTGCCAGCAGCTTAGACACACGCAACTATGGCTACACCTTC.

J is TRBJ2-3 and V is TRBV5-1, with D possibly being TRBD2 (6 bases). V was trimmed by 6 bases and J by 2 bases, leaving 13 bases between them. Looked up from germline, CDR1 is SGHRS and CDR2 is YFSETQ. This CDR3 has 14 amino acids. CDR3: CASKEAGYTDTQYF. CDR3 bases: TGCGCCAGCAAGGAGGCGGGGTACACAGATACGCAGTATTTT. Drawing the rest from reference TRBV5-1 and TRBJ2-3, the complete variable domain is KAGVTQTPRYLIKTRGQQVTLSCSPISGHRSVSWYQQTPGQGLQFLFEYFSETQRNKGNFPGRFSGRQFSNSRSEMNVSTLELGDSALYLCASKEAGYTDTQYFGPGTRLTVL.

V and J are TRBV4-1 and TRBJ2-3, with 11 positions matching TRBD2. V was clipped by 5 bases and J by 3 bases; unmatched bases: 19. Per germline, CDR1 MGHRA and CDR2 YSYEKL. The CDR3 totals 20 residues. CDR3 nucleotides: TGCGCCAGCAGCGGGGGGGTCTTTCTAGCGGGGGGCCTCGGGACAGATACGCAGTATTTT. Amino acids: CASSGGVFLAGGLGTDTQYF.

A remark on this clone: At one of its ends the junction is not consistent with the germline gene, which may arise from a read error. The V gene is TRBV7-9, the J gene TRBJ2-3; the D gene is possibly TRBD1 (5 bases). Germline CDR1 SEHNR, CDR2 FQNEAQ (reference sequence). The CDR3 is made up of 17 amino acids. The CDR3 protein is CSSSPAPTANSTDTQYF. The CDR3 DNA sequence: TGTTCCAGCAGCCCCGCCCCGACAGCGAATAGCACAGATACGCAGTATTTT.

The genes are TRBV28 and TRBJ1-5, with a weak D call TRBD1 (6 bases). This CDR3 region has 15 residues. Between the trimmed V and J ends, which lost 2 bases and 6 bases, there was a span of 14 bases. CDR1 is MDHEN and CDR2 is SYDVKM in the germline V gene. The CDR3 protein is CASSLGRGGFQPQHF. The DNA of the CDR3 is TGTGCCAGCAGTTTAGGCAGGGGTGGGTTTCAGCCCCAGCATTTT.

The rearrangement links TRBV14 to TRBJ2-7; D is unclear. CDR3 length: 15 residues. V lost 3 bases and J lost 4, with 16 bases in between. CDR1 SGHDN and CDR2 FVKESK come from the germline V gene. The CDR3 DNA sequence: TGTGCCAGCAGCCATGGCAGGATTACCCTTTACGAGCAGTACTTC. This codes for CASSHGRITLYEQYF.

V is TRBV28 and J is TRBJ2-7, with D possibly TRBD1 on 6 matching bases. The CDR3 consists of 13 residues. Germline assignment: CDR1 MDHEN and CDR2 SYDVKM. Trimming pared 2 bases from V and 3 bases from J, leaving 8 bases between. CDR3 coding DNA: TGTGCCAGCAGTTTAATAGGGGGCTACGAGCAGTACTTC. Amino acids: CASSLIGGYEQYF.

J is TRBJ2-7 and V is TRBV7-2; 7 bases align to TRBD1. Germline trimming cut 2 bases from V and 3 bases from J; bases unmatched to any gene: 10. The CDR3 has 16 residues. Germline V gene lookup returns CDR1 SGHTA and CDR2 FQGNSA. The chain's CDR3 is CASSLHSRGLYYEQYF. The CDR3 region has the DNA TGTGCCAGCAGCTTACATTCGAGGGGGCTCTACTACGAGCAGTACTTC.

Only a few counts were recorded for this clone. CDR3 sequence (DNA): TGTGCCAGCAGCGAAGGACAGTACTCTGGAAACACCATATATTTT. It codes for CASSEGQYSGNTIYF. The rearrangement joins TRBV5-6 to TRBJ1-3; D is possibly TRBD1 (6 bases). The CDR3 loop spans 15 amino acids. Trimming took 4 bases from V and 0 from J, leaving 11 bases between them. Looked up from germline, CDR1 is SGHDT and CDR2 is YYEEEE.

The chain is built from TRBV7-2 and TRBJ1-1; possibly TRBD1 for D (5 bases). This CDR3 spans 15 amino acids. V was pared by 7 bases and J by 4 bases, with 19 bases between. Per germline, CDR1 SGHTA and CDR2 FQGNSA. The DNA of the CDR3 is TGTGCCAGCACCCTCCTCGGCGGGGGGGGCACTGAAGCTTTCTTT. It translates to CASTLLGGGGTEAFF.

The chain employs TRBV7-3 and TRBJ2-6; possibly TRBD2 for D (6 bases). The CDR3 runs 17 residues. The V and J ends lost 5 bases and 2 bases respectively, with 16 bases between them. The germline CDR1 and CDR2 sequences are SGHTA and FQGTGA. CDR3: CASSQMEGTAGANVLTF. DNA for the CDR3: TGTGCCAGCAGCCAAATGGAGGGAACTGCTGGGGCCAACGTCCTGACTTTC. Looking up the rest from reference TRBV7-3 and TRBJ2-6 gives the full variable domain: GAGVSQTPSNKVTEKGKYVELRCDPISGHTALYWYRQSLGQGPEFLIYFQGTGAADDSGLPNDRFFAVRPEGSVSTLKIQRTERGDSAVYLCASSQMEGTAGANVLTFGAGSRLTVL.

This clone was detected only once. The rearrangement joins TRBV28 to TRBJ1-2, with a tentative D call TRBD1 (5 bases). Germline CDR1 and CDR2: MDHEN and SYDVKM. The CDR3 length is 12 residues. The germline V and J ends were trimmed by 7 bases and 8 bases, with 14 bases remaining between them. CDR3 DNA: TGTGCCAGCACCCAGGGAGGTTTGGGCTACACCTTC. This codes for CASTQGGLGYTF.

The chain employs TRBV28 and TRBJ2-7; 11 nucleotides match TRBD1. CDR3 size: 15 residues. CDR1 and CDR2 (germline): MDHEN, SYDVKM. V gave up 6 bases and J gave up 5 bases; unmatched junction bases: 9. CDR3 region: CASSLFRTGGDEQYF. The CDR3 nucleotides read TGTGCCAGCAGCCTATTTCGGACAGGGGGCGACGAGCAGTACTTC.

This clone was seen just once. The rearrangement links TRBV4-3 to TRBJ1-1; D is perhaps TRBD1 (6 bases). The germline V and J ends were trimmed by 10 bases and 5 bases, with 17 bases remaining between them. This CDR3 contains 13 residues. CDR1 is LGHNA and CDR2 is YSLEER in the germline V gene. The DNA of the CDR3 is TGCGCCAAGAGGGGGAGAGTGGAAACTGAAGCTTTCTTT. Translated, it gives CAKRGRVETEAFF.

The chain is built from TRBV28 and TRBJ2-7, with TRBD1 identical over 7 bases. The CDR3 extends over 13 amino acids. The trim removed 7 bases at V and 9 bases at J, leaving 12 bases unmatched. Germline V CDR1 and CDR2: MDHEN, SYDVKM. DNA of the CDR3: TGTGCCAGCAACGACCTCCAACAGGGGTGGCAGTACTTC. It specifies CASNDLQQGWQYF.

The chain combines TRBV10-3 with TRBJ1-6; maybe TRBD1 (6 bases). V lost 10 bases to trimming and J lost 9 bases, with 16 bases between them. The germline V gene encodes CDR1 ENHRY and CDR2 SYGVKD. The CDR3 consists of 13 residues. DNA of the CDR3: TGTGCCACCAGACAGGCGGAGCGTTCACCCCTCCACTTT. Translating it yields CATRQAERSPLHF.